The sequence of this T cell receptor (beta chain) was determined in a study of OX40 agonist ivuxolimab in advanced cancers. The table came from immunoSEQ multiplex PCR; TCRdb's copy has only in-frame clones and leaves some out. The sample consists of 53,000 or so clones, just under 80% of them appearing once. Turning to this clone: A read error may account for a junction end that differs from germline.

Here the sequenced sample was CD4+ or CD8+ T cells sorted from blood, taken in a trial of the OX40 agonist ivuxolimab. The TCR originated in an adult with an advanced solid tumor such as melanoma, head and neck, liver or kidney cancer.

CDR3 in DNA: TGTGCCAGCAGCCTCAATACAGGGAAAGGAGGCAGCTTC. The encoded protein is CASSLNTGKGGSF. The chain joins TRBV5-4 to TRBJ2-7; TRBD1 might be the D (6 bases). CDR3 length: 13 residues. Looked up from germline, CDR1 is SGHNT and CDR2 is YYREEE (reference sequence).